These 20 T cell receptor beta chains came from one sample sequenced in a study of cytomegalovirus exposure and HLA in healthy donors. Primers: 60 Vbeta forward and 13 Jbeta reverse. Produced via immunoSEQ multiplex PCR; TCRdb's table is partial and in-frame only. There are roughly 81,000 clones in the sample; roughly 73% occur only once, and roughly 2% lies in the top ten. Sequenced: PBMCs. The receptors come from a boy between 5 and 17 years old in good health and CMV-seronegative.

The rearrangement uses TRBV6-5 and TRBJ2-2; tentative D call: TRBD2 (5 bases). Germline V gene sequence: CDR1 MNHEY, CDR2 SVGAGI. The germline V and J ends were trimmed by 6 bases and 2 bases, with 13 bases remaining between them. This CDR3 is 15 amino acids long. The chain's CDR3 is CASRAAIANTGELFF. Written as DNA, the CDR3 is TGTGCCAGCAGAGCGGCAATCGCCAACACCGGGGAGCTGTTTTTT.

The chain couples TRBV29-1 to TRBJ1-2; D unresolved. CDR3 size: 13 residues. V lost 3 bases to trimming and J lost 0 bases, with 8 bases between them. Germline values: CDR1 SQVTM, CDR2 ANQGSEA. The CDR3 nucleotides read TGCAGCGTTGATACGGGAGCTAACTATGGCTACACCTTC. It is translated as CSVDTGANYGYTF.

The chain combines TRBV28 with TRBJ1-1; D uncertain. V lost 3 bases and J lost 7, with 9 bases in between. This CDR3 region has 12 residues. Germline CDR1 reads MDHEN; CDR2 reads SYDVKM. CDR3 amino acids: CASSLATDEAFF. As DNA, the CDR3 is TGTGCCAGCAGTTTGGCGACTGATGAAGCTTTCTTT.

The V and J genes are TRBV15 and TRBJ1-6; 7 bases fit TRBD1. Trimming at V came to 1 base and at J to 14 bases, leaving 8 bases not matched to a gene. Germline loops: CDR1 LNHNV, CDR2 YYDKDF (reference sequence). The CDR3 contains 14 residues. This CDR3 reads CATSRGQGVGTLHF. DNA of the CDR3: TGTGCCACCAGCAGAGGGCAGGGGGTAGGGACCCTCCACTTT.

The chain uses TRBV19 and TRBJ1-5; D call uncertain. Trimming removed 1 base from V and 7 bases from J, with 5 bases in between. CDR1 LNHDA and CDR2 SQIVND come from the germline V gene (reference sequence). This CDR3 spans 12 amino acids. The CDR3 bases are TGTGCCAGTAGTATAGGTCGGCAGCCCCAGCATTTT. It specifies CASSIGRQPQHF.

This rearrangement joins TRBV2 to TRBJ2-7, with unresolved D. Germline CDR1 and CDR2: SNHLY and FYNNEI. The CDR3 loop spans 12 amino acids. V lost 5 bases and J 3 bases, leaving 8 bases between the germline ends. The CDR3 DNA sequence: TGTGCCAGCAGTTTGGGCAGCTACGAGCAGTACTTC. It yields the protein CASSLGSYEQYF.

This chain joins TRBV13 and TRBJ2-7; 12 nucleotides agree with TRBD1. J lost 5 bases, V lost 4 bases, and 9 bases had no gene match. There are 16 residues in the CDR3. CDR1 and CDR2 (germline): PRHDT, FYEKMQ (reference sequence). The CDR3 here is CASSSFSGTGGHEQYF. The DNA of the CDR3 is TGTGCCAGCAGCTCGTTTTCCGGGACAGGGGGCCACGAGCAGTACTTC.

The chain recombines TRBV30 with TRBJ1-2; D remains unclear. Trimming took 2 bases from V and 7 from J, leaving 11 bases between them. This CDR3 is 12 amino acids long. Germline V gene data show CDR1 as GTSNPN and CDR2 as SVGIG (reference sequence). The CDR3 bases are TGTGCCTGGAGTCCTATTACCGGTGGCTACACCTTC. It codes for CAWSPITGGYTF.

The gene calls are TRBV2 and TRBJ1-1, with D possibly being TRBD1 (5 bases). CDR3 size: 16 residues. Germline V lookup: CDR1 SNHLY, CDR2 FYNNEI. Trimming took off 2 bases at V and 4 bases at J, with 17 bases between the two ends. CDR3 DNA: TGTGCCAGCAGTGAACCGTTGACAGTACAAAGCACTGAAGCTTTCTTT. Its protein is CASSEPLTVQSTEAFF.

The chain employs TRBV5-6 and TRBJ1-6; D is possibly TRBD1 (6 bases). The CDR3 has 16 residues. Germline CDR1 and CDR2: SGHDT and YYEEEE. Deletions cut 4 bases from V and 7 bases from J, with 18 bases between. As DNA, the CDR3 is TGTGCCAGCAGCCTATATCCGGGACAACCGAATTCACCCCTCCACTTT. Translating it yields CASSLYPGQPNSPLHF. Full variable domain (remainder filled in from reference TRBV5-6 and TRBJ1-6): DAGVTQSPTHLIKTRGQQVTLRCSPKSGHDTVSWYQQALGQGPQFIFQYYEEEERQRGNFPDRFSGHQFPNYSSELNVNALLLGDSALYLCASSLYPGQPNSPLHFGNGTRLTVT.

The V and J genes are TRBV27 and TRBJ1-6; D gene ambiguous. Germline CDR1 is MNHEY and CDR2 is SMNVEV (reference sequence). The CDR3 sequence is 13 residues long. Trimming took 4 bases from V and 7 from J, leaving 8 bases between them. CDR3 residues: CASSSNWNSPLHF. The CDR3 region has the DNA TGTGCCAGCAGTTCCAACTGGAATTCACCCCTCCACTTT.

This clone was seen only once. The CDR3, as DNA: TGTGCCAGCAGCGTAGGCCCGGCCTACGAGCAGTACTTC. The encoded protein is CASSVGPAYEQYF. V usage is TRBV9 and J usage is TRBJ2-7, with D uncertain. This CDR3 is 13 amino acids long. V lost 0 bases, J lost 2 bases, and 6 bases lay in between. Germline V lookup: CDR1 SGDLS, CDR2 YYNGEE.

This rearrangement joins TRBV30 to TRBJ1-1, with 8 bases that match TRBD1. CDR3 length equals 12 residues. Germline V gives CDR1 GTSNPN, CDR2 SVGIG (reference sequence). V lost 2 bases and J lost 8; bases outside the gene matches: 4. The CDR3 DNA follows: TGTGCCTGGAGTCCTCAGGGGGCAGAAGCTTTCTTT. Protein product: CAWSPQGAEAFF.

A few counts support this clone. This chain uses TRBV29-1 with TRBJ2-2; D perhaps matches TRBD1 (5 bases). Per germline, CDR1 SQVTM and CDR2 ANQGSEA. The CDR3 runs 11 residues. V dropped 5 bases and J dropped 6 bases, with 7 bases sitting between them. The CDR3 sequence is CSVSGSGELFF. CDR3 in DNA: TGCAGCGTTTCAGGGTCCGGGGAGCTGTTTTTT.

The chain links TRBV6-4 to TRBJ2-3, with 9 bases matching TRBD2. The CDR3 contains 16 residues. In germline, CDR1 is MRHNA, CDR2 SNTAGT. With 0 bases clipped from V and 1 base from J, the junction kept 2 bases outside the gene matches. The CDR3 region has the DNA TGTGCCAGCAGTGACTCGGCTAGCGGGGGCACAGATACGCAGTATTTT. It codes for CASSDSASGGTDTQYF.

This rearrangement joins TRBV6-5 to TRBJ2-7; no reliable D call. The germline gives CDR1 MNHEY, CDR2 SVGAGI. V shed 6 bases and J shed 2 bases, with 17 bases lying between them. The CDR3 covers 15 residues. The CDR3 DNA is TGTGCCAGCAGCCCAGACTCTCTTCCTCCCTACGAGCAGTACTTC. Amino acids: CASSPDSLPPYEQYF.

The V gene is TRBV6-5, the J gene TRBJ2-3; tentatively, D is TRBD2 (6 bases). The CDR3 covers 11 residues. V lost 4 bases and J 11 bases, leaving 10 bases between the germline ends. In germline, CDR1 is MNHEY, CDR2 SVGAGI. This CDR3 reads CASSFTGEQYF. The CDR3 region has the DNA TGTGCCAGCAGTTTCACGGGAGAGCAGTATTTT.

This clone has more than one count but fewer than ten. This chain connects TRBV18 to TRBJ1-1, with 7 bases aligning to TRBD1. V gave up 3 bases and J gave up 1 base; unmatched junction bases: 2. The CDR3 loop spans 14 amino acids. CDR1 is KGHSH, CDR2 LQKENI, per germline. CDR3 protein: CASSPSGGNTEAFF. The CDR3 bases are TGTGCCAGCTCACCTTCAGGGGGGAACACTGAAGCTTTCTTT.

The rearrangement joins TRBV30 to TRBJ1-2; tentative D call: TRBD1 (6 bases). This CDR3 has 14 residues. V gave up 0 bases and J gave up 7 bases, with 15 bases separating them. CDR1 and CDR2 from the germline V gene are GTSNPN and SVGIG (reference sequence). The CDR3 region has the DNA TGTGCCTGGAGTGTTCAGGGGACGAATTCTGGCTACACCTTC. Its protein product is CAWSVQGTNSGYTF.

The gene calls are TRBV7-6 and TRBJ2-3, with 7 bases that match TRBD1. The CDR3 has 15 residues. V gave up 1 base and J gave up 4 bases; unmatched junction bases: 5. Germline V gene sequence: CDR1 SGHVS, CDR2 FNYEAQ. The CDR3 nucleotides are TGTGCCAGCAGCTTAGAGGACAGGTTACCAGATACGCAGTATTTT. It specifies CASSLEDRLPDTQYF.